These 26 T cell receptor beta chains originate from one sample sequenced in a study of cytomegalovirus exposure and HLA in healthy donors. PCR was performed using 60 Vbeta and 13 Jbeta primers. Assay used: immunoSEQ multiplex PCR; TCRdb lists only in-frame clones, some missing. The table includes 110,000 to 150,000 clones, 70% detected once. Sequences were obtained from PBMCs. The receptor source for this set is a woman aged 25 to 39 in good health and CMV-seronegative.

V usage is TRBV6-4 and J usage is TRBJ2-1, with no clear D. The CDR3 length is 18 residues. Germline assignment: CDR1 MRHNA and CDR2 SNTAGT. V dropped 5 bases and J dropped 10 bases, with 30 bases sitting between them. The CDR3 loop reads CASSRGRLTINRPDEQFF. As DNA, the CDR3 is TGTGCCAGCAGTCGTGGCAGACTTACGATCAATAGACCCGACGAGCAGTTCTTC.

A few counts support this clone. The chain carries TRBV9 and TRBJ2-7; tentative D call: TRBD2 (5 bases). The V gene's germline CDR1 is SGDLS and CDR2 YYNGEE. V dropped 0 bases and J dropped 4 bases, with 14 bases sitting between them. The CDR3 has 15 amino acids. CDR3 nucleotide sequence: TGTGCCAGCAGCGTAGAGGAGGTGGTGTGGTACGAGCAGTACGTC. Residues: CASSVEEVVWYEQYV.

The gene calls are TRBV29-1 and TRBJ1-2; D uncertain. Germline-derived CDR1 and CDR2 are SQVTM and ANQGSEA. The V end lost 4 bases, the J end lost 8 bases, and 17 bases lay between the germline ends. CDR3 length equals 13 residues. CDR3 sequence reads: CSVVYDREGGYTF. CDR3 bases: TGCAGCGTTGTCTATGACCGGGAAGGCGGCTACACCTTC.

The J gene is TRBJ1-6, the V gene TRBV5-1; TRBD1 matches 7 bases. The germline gives CDR1 SGHRS, CDR2 YFSETQ. CDR3 length: 15 amino acids. The J segment lost 7 bases and the V segment lost 4 bases, leaving 8 bases of the junction unmatched. This chain's CDR3 is CASSVTGTVNSPLHF. CDR3 sequence (DNA): TGCGCCAGCAGCGTCACCGGGACAGTGAATTCACCCCTCCACTTT.

This clone has more than one count but fewer than ten. The chain couples TRBV7-9 to TRBJ2-3, with TRBD2 identical over 7 bases. V lost 6 bases, J lost 0 bases, and 9 bases stayed unmatched. Germline CDR1 and CDR2: SEHNR and FQNEAQ (reference sequence). The CDR3 consists of 16 residues. CDR3 nucleotide sequence: TGTGCCAGCAGTCGAAGCGGGGACCGTAGCACAGATACGCAGTATTTT. It specifies CASSRSGDRSTDTQYF.

The chain employs TRBV7-9 and TRBJ2-3; 9 nucleotides match TRBD1. The CDR3 extends over 15 amino acids. Germline V CDR1 and CDR2: SEHNR, FQNEAQ (reference sequence). The ends lost 1 base at V and 4 bases at J; junction bases unmatched: 3. The chain's CDR3 is CASSLGQGGSDTQYF. The CDR3 DNA follows: TGTGCCAGCAGCTTAGGACAGGGGGGTTCAGATACGCAGTATTTT.

V and J are TRBV28 and TRBJ2-1; no definite D call. Germline V gene lookup returns CDR1 MDHEN and CDR2 SYDVKM. The CDR3 has 11 amino acids. V lost 1 base to trimming and J lost 9 bases, with 4 bases between them. Here the CDR3 reads CASSLLLEQFF. As DNA, the CDR3 is TGTGCCAGCAGTTTATTACTTGAGCAGTTCTTC. The full variable domain, rest sourced from reference TRBV28 and TRBJ2-1, is DVKVTQSSRYLVKRTGEKVFLECVQDMDHENMFWYRQDPGLGLRLIYFSYDVKMKEKGDIPEGYSVSREKKERFSLILESASTNQTSMYLCASSLLLEQFFGPGTRLTVL.

This sequence joins TRBV14 and TRBJ1-2, with D tentatively TRBD1 (5 bases). From germline, CDR1 is SGHDN and CDR2 FVKESK. Trimming left V 1 base short and J 2 bases short, with 8 bases between. The CDR3 runs 14 residues. The CDR3 coding sequence is TGTGCCAGCAGCCAAGCGGGGGTAAACTATGGCTACACCTTC. This translates into CASSQAGVNYGYTF.

This clone occurred once. This rearrangement joins TRBV10-2 to TRBJ2-2; D possibly corresponds to TRBD2 (5 bases). Per germline, CDR1 WSHSY and CDR2 SAAADI. The CDR3 runs to 15 residues. Trimming pared 6 bases from V and 0 bases from J, leaving 11 bases between. The CDR3 spells CASRFSGPNTGELFF. CDR3 coding DNA: TGCGCCAGCAGATTCAGCGGACCGAACACCGGGGAGCTGTTTTTT.

The DNA for the CDR3 is TGTGCCAGCAGGTTGGGGGCGGGCACTGAAGCTTTCTTT. Translation gives CASRLGAGTEAFF. The genes are TRBV6-5 and TRBJ1-1; TRBD1 might be the D (6 bases). CDR3 length equals 13 residues. V gave up 6 bases and J gave up 4 bases, with 12 bases separating them. Germline V gene lookup returns CDR1 MNHEY and CDR2 SVGAGI.

The chain carries TRBV11-2 and TRBJ2-1; the D gene is possibly TRBD2 (5 bases). This CDR3 is built from 16 residues. Trimming removed 5 bases at V and 1 base at J, with 15 bases between. Germline V lookup: CDR1 SGHAT, CDR2 FQNNGV. The CDR3 loop is CASSPSSVLSYNEQFF. CDR3 nucleotide sequence: TGTGCCAGCAGCCCCAGTAGCGTGTTATCCTACAATGAGCAGTTCTTC. The full variable domain, with the rest looked up from reference TRBV11-2 and TRBJ2-1, is EAGVAQSPRYKIIEKRQSVAFWCNPISGHATLYWYQQILGQGPKLLIQFQNNGVVDDSQLPKDRFSAERLKGVDSTLKIQPAKLEDSAVYLCASSPSSVLSYNEQFFGPGTRLTVL.

J is TRBJ2-1 and V is TRBV4-1; 8 nucleotides match TRBD1. The CDR3 loop spans 16 amino acids. The J segment lost 8 bases and the V segment lost 0 bases, leaving 9 bases of the junction unmatched. In germline, CDR1 is MGHRA, CDR2 YSYEKL. The CDR3 protein is CASSQDLGQVVHEQFF. CDR3 nucleotides: TGCGCCAGCAGCCAAGATCTGGGACAGGTGGTACATGAGCAGTTCTTC.

This clone was seen a few times. The chain uses TRBV18 and TRBJ1-1; 7 positions match TRBD1. The CDR3 sequence is 15 residues long. V lost 4 bases and J lost 0; bases outside the gene matches: 5. Germline loops: CDR1 KGHSH, CDR2 LQKENI. This CDR3 reads CASSQIQGLNTEAFF. The DNA for the CDR3 is TGTGCCAGCTCACAAATACAGGGGTTGAACACTGAAGCTTTCTTT.

This clone came up once. V gene TRBV11-2 combines with J gene TRBJ2-7, with 9 bases that match TRBD1. CDR3 length equals 14 residues. V lost 3 bases to trimming and J lost 3 bases; unmatched junction nucleotides: 3. Germline V lookup: CDR1 SGHAT, CDR2 FQNNGV. CDR3 nucleotides: TGTGCCAGCAGCTTGGACAGGGGTGGCTACGAGCAGTACTTC. It is translated as CASSLDRGGYEQYF.

The rearrangement joins TRBV11-2 to TRBJ1-2; D is possibly TRBD1 (5 bases). Trimming left V 5 bases short and J 2 bases short, with 15 bases between. Per the germline V gene, CDR1 is SGHAT and CDR2 is FQNNGV. The CDR3 consists of 15 residues. This CDR3 reads CASSPVGGGNYGYTF. The DNA of the CDR3 is TGTGCCAGCAGCCCGGTGGGGGGTGGGAACTATGGCTACACCTTC.

CDR3 nucleotide sequence: TGTGCCAGCTCCCCCCGTGTGCCGGACAGGGTTAATGGCTACACCTTC. Translating it yields CASSPRVPDRVNGYTF. This sequence joins TRBV18 and TRBJ1-2; 8 nucleotides line up with TRBD1. The V segment lost 6 bases and the J segment 6 bases; nucleotides outside the gene matches: 15. Per the germline V gene, CDR1 is KGHSH and CDR2 is LQKENI. The CDR3 has 16 residues.

J is TRBJ1-2 and V is TRBV5-6; D unresolved. CDR1 SGHDT and CDR2 YYEEEE come from the germline V gene. The length of the CDR3 is 16 residues. V lost 0 bases and J 2 bases, leaving 14 bases between the germline ends. CDR3: CASSLAFYSSNYGYTF. In DNA, the CDR3 is TGTGCCAGCAGCTTGGCCTTTTATAGCTCCAACTATGGCTACACCTTC.

The V call is TRBV7-9, the J call TRBJ2-3; 7 bases are shared with TRBD2. The V and J ends lost 4 bases and 11 bases, in that order; junction bases with no gene match: 21. The CDR3 contains 17 residues. Germline V gene lookup returns CDR1 SEHNR and CDR2 FQNEAQ (reference sequence). CDR3 loop: CASSSPPGAGSPRGQYF. For the CDR3, the DNA is TGTGCCAGCAGCTCCCCCCCGGGAGCGGGGTCTCCCCGAGGGCAGTATTTT.

The rearrangement uses TRBV5-4 and TRBJ1-1; D gene uncertain. V dropped 6 bases and J dropped 3 bases, with 6 bases sitting between them. The CDR3 is made up of 11 amino acids. Germline loops: CDR1 SGHNT, CDR2 YYREEE (reference sequence). CDR3 in amino acids: CASKRDTEAFF. The CDR3 coding sequence is TGTGCCAGCAAACGGGACACTGAAGCTTTCTTT. Full variable domain (outside the CDR3, taken from reference TRBV5-4 and TRBJ1-1): ETGVTQSPTHLIKTRGQQVTLRCSSQSGHNTVSWYQQALGQGPQFIFQYYREEENGRGNFPPRFSGLQFPNYSSELNVNALELDDSALYLCASKRDTEAFFGQGTRLTVV.

This clone was recorded a few times. The genes are TRBV5-1 and TRBJ2-1; the match to TRBD2 covers 11 bases. The CDR3 has 15 residues. J lost 6 bases, V lost 1 base, and 3 bases had no gene match. Germline loops: CDR1 SGHRS, CDR2 YFSETQ. The CDR3 reads CASSLTLAGVNEQFF. The CDR3 bases are TGCGCCAGCAGCTTGACACTAGCGGGGGTCAATGAGCAGTTCTTC.

The V call is TRBV7-9, the J call TRBJ2-1, with D perhaps matching TRBD1 (6 bases). V lost 1 base to trimming and J lost 10 bases, with 14 bases between them. The germline V gene encodes CDR1 SEHNR and CDR2 FQNEAQ (reference sequence). This CDR3 is built from 14 residues. This CDR3 reads CASSLGGTTGEQFF. The CDR3 DNA follows: TGTGCCAGCAGCTTAGGGGGGACCACAGGGGAGCAGTTCTTC. The whole variable domain, filled in from reference TRBV7-9 and TRBJ2-1, reads DTGVSQNPRHKITKRGQNVTFRCDPISEHNRLYWYRQTLGQGPEFLTYFQNEAQLEKSRLLSDRFSAERPKGSFSTLEIQRTEQGDSAMYLCASSLGGTTGEQFFGPGTRLTVL.

This chain connects TRBV14 to TRBJ1-5, with D unresolved. V lost 2 bases to trimming and J lost 2 bases, with 7 bases between them. The CDR3 contains 14 residues. Germline-derived CDR1 and CDR2 are SGHDN and FVKESK. CDR3 sequence reads: CASSQPQGNQPQHF. The CDR3, as DNA: TGTGCCAGCAGCCAACCCCAGGGCAATCAGCCCCAGCATTTT. Drawing the rest from reference TRBV14 and TRBJ1-5, the complete variable domain is EAGVTQFPSHSVIEKGQTVTLRCDPISGHDNLYWYRRVMGKEIKFLLHFVKESKQDESGMPNNRFLAERTGGTYSTLKVQPAELEDSGVYFCASSQPQGNQPQHFGDGTRLSIL.

This clone has more than one count but fewer than ten. This chain connects TRBV29-1 to TRBJ2-4, with TRBD1 matching 7 bases. CDR3 size: 14 residues. V lost 6 bases, J lost 2 bases, and 7 bases stayed unmatched. The germline gives CDR1 SQVTM, CDR2 ANQGSEA. DNA for the CDR3: TGCAGCGTCCGGGACAGCCCTCCCAAAAACATTCAGTACTTC. As protein: CSVRDSPPKNIQYF.

J is TRBJ2-1 and V is TRBV5-5; 13 positions match TRBD2. The CDR3 totals 17 residues. Germline V gives CDR1 SGHKS, CDR2 YYEKEE (reference sequence). The V and J ends lost 4 bases and 4 bases, in that order; junction bases with no gene match: 8. CDR3 nucleotides: TGTGCCAGCAGCCCCGGACTAGCGGGAGTTTCGTACAATGAGCAGTTCTTC. The encoded protein is CASSPGLAGVSYNEQFF.

The genes are TRBV11-2 and TRBJ1-1; 8 bases are shared with TRBD1. Germline V gene lookup returns CDR1 SGHAT and CDR2 FQNNGV. The V segment lost 1 base and the J segment 10 bases; nucleotides outside the gene matches: 8. This CDR3 is built from 14 residues. CDR3 in amino acids: CASSLGALTGGAFF. CDR3 nucleotides: TGTGCCAGCAGCTTAGGGGCCCTCACAGGGGGAGCTTTCTTT.

This rearrangement joins TRBV27 to TRBJ2-3; TRBD2 might be the D (7 bases). The V and J ends lost 10 bases and 8 bases respectively, with 22 bases between them. The germline V gene has CDR1 MNHEY and CDR2 SMNVEV (reference sequence). The CDR3 runs to 14 residues. The DNA of the CDR3 is TGTGCCACCCTAAAGGGGGGGGGAAGCAGTACGCAGTATTTT. Protein product: CATLKGGGSSTQYF.